The sequence of this T cell receptor (beta chain) was determined in a study of cytomegalovirus exposure and HLA in healthy donors. Study-level results: Reported results showed that the classifier diagnosed cytomegalovirus status with high specificity and sensitivity. A later analysis showed HLA-associated TCR beta chains outstripping equally common others in clonal expansion. Some V segments, TRBV6-2 and TRBV6-3 among them, were indistinguishable and were therefore excluded.

Germline lookup yields CDR1 SGHTA and CDR2 FQGNSA. This CDR3 has 15 amino acids. V lost 5 bases to trimming and J lost 2 bases, with 16 bases between them. Donors were ostensibly healthy at sampling, although undocumented immune exposures were probable. This PCR relied on a set of 60 Vbeta primers and 13 Jbeta primers. This table comes from immunoSEQ multiplex PCR, and its TCRdb copy is limited to in-frame clones, with some not included. In the table there are about 190,000 clones, 81% of which are singletons. Concerning this clone itself: Its antigen is as yet unknown.

This clonotype originated in a man in his forties in good health and CMV-seropositive. J is TRBJ2-7 and V is TRBV7-2, with TRBD2 as a possible D gene (5 bases). Material for sequencing was PBMCs. As DNA, the CDR3 is TGTGCCAGCAGCCCCCCCGGACTTAGCCCCTACGAGCAGTACTTC. Encoded protein: CASSPPGLSPYEQYF. Looking up the rest from reference TRBV7-2 and TRBJ2-7 gives the full variable domain: GAGVSQSPSNKVTEKGKDVELRCDPISGHTALYWYRQSLGQGLEFLIYFQGNSAPDKSGLPSDRFSAERTGGSVSTLTIQRTQQEDSAVYLCASSPPGLSPYEQYFGPGTRLTVT.